This TCR beta chain was profiled in a study of blood T cell repertoires in COVID-19. Study as a whole: The analysed material was cDNA or gDNA that came from T cells, B-cell-depleted T cells, or PBMCs.

CDR1 MGHRA and CDR2 YSYEKL come from the germline V gene. CDR3 length equals 15 residues. The J segment lost 7 bases and the V segment lost 1 base, leaving 5 bases of the junction unmatched. The assay was immunoSEQ multiplex PCR, and TCRdb's table has in-frame clones only and misses some. The profile covers roughly 200,000 clones, with about four fifths appearing a single time and approximately 9.9% taken by the ten largest. Material: peripheral blood. This sequence joins TRBV4-1 and TRBJ2-3, with 10 bases aligning to TRBD2. The origin of this receptor is a woman aged 40 to 49 with COVID-19, enrolled during active disease. The CDR3 DNA is TGCGCCAGCAGCCAAGTGGCTAGCGGGAGCTATACGCAGTATTTT. Translation gives CASSQVASGSYTQYF.